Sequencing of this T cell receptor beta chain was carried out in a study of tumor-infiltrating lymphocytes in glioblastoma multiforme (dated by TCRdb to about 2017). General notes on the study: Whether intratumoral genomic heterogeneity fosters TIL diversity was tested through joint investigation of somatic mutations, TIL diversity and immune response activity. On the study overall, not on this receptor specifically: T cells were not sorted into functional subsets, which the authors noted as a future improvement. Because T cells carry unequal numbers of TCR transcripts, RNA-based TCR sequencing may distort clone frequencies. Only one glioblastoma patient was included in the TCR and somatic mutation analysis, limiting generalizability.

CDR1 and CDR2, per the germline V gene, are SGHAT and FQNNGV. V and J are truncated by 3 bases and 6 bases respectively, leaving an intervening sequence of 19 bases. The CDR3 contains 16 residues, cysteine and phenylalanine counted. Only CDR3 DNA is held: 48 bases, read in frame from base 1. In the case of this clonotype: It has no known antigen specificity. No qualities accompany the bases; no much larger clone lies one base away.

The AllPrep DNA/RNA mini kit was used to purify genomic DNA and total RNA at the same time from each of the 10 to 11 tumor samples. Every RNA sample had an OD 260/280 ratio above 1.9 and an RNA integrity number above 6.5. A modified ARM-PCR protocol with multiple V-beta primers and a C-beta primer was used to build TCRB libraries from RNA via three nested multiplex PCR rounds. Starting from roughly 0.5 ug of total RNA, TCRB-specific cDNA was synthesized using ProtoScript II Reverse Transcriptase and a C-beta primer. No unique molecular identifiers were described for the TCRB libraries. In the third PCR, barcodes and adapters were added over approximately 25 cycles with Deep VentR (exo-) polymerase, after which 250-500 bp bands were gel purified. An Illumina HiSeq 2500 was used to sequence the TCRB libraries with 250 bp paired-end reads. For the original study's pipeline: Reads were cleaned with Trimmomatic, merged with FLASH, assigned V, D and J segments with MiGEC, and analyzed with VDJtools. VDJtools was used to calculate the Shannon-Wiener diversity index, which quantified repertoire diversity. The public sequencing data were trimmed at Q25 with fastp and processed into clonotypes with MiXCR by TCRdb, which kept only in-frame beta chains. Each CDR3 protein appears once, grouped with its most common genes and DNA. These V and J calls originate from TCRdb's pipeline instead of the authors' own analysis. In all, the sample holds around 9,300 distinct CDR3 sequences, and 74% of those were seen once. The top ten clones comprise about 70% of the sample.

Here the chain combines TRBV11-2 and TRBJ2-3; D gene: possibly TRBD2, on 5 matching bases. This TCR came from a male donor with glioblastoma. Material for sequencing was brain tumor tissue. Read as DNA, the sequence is TGTGCCAGCAGCTTGGGATCCCCTCTCCGGAGGGATACGCAGTATTTT. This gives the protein CASSLGSPLRRDTQYF.